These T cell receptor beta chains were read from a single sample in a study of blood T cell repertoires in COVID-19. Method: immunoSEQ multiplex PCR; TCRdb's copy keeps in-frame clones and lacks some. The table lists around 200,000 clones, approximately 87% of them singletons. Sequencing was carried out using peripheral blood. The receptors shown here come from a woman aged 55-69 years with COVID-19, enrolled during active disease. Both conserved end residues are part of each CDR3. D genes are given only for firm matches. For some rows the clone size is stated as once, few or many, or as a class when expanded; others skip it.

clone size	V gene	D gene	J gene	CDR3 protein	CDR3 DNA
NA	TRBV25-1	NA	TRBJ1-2	CASSDPHPGGYTF	TGTGCCAGCAGTGACCCTCACCCGGGTGGCTACACCTTC
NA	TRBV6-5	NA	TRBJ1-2	CASRRPGVLGYTF	TGTGCCAGCAGGCGACCGGGGGTTTTGGGCTACACCTTC
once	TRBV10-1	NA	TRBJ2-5	CASSESDGSGETQYF	TGCGCCAGCAGTGAGTCGGACGGGAGCGGAGAGACCCAGTACTTC
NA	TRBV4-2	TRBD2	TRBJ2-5	CASSQDQGGETQYF	TGTGCCAGCAGCCAAGATCAGGGAGGGGAGACCCAGTACTTC
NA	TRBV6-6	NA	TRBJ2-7	CASSLSLEQYF	TGTGCCAGCAGCCTTAGCCTCGAGCAGTACTTC
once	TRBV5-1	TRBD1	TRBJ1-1	CASSLNRGLSEAFF	TGCGCCAGCAGCTTGAACAGGGGGCTTTCTGAAGCTTTCTTT
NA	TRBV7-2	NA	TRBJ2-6	CASRDSSGANVLTF	TGTGCCAGCAGGGACAGCTCTGGGGCCAACGTCCTGACTTTC
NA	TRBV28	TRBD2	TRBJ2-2	CASSLPSGSGNLGGELFF	TGTGCCAGCAGTTTACCTAGCGGGAGTGGGAACCTCGGCGGGGAGCTGTTTTTT
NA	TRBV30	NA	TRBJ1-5	CAWSTGFLGDQPQHF	TGTGCCTGGAGTACAGGGTTTTTAGGGGATCAGCCCCAGCATTTT
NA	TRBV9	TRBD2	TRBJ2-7	CASSPRTSDLYEQYF	TGTGCCAGCAGCCCTCGGACTAGCGATCTCTACGAGCAGTACTTC
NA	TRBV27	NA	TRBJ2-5	CASRSGGTQYF	TGTGCCAGCAGGAGCGGTGGGACCCAGTACTTC
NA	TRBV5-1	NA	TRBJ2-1	CASTLGGDPAYNEQFF	TGCGCCAGCACCTTAGGGGGAGACCCGGCCTACAATGAGCAGTTCTTC
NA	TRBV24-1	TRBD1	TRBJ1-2	CATSDRQGGGYTF	TGTGCCACCAGTGATCGACAGGGAGGCGGCTACACCTTC
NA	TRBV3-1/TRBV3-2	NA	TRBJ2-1	CASSHGRPSSYNEQFF	TGTGCCAGCAGCCATGGGCGCCCGAGCTCCTACAATGAGCAGTTCTTC
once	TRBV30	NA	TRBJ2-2	CAWSVAGVATGELFF	TGTGCCTGGAGTGTGGCAGGGGTAGCGACCGGGGAGCTGTTTTTT
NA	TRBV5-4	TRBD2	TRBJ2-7	CASSLDLAGGSHEQYF	TGTGCCAGCAGCTTGGATCTAGCGGGAGGGTCCCACGAGCAGTACTTC
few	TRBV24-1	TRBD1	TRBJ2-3	CATSDSRTGYTDTQYF	TGTGCCACCAGTGATTCGCGGACAGGGTATACGGATACGCAGTATTTT
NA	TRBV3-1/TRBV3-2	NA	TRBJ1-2	CASSQGGHPTIGYTF	TGTGCCAGCAGCCAAGGGGGACACCCAACTATTGGCTACACCTTC
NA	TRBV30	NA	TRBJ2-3	CAWRTTQQGKGQADTQYF	TGTGCCTGGAGGACTACCCAACAGGGAAAGGGCCAAGCAGATACGCAGTATTTT
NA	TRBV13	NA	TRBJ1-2	CASSLEPGRPGGYTF	TGTGCCAGCAGCTTAGAGCCAGGGCGCCCTGGGGGCTACACCTTC
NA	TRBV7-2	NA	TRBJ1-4	CASSFHTATNEKLFF	TGTGCCAGCAGCTTTCACACAGCAACTAATGAAAAACTGTTTTTT
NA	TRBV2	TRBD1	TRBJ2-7	CASGRPGGSHEQYF	TGTGCCAGCGGGAGACCAGGGGGCTCCCACGAGCAGTACTTC
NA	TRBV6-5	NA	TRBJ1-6	CASSYGRVSNSPLHF	TGTGCCAGCAGTTACGGGAGGGTGTCTAATTCACCCCTCCACTTT
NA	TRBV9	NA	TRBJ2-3	CASSPRTSTDTQYF	TGTGCCAGCAGCCCACGTACGAGTACAGATACGCAGTATTTT
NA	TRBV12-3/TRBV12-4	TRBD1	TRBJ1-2	CASTKQGDYGYTF	TGTGCCAGCACTAAACAGGGGGACTATGGCTACACCTTC
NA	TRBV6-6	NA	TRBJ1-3	CASSYELRGNTIYF	TGTGCCAGCAGTTACGAGCTGCGAGGAAACACCATATATTTT